What follows describes a single T cell receptor (beta chain). Its antigen is unidentified. The data stem from a study of cytomegalovirus exposure and HLA in healthy donors. General observations from the study: Clusters of TCRs from the first cohort tended to co-occur in the roughly 120 validation repertoires (as a later analysis found). Through in vitro validation, three CMV-associated chains were shown to be specific for CMV antigens.

This table comes from immunoSEQ multiplex PCR, and its TCRdb copy is limited to in-frame clones, with some not included. The sample has 250,000 to 400,000 clones; around 90% are singletons. The CDR3 is 15 amino acids. V shed 2 bases and J shed 1 base, with 15 bases lying between them. The germline gives CDR1 GTSNPN, CDR2 SVGIG (reference sequence). Sequenced material: PBMCs. The receptor was derived from a woman between 25 and 40 years old in good health and CMV-seropositive. The chain is built from TRBV30 and TRBJ2-7; possible D gene TRBD1, 5 bases. The DNA of the CDR3 is TGTGCCTGGAGTCGACTCGAAGGGGAATCCTACGAGCAGTACTTC. It yields the protein CAWSRLEGESYEQYF.